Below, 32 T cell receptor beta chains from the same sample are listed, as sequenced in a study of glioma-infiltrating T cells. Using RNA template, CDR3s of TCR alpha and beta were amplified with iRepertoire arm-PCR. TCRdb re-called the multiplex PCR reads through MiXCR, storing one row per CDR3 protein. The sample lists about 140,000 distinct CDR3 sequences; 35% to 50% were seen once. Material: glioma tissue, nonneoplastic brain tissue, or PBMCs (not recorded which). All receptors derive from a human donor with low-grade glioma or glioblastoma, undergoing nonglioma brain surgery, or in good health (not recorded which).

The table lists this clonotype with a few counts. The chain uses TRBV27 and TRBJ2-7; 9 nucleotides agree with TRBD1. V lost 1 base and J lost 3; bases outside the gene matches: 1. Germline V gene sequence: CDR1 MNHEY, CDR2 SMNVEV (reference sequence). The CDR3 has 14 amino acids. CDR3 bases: TGTGCCAGCAGTTTATTGGACAGGGGCTACGAGCAGTACTTC. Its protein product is CASSLLDRGYEQYF.

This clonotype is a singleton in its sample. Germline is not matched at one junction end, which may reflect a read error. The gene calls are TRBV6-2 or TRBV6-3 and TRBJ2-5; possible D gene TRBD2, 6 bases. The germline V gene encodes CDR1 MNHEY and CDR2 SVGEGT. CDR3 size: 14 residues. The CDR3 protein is CASSYSGGEEAQYF. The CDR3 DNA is TGTGCCAGCAGTTACTCAGGCGGGGAAGAGGCCCAGTACTTC.

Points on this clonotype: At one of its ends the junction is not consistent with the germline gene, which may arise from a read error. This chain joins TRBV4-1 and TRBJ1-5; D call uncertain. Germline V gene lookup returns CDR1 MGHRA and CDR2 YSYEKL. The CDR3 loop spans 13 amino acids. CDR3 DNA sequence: TGCGCCAGCAGCCAAGAGCGGGGTCAGCCCAAGCATTTT. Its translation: CASSQERGQPKHF.

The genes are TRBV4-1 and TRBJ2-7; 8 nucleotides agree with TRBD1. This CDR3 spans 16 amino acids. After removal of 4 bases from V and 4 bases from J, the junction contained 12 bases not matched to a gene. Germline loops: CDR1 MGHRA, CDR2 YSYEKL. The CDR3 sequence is CASSPMGQGAVYEQYF. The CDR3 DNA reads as TGCGCCAGCAGCCCCATGGGGCAGGGGGCTGTTTACGAGCAGTACTTC.

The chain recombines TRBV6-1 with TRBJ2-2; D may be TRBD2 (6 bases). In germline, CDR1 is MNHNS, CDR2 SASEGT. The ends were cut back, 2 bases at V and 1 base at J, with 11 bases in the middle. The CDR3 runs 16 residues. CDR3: CASSERLGKNTGELFF. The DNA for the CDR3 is TGTGCCAGCAGTGAAAGACTAGGGAAGAACACCGGGGAGCTGTTTTTT.

The CDR3 loop reads CASSYSGTTNEKLFF. CDR3 coding DNA: TGTGCCAGCAGTTACTCAGGGACAACTAATGAAAAACTGTTTTTT. The rearrangement uses TRBV6-6 and TRBJ1-4; no clear D. This CDR3 is 15 amino acids long. Germline-derived CDR1 and CDR2 are MNHNY and SVGAGI (reference sequence). V lost 0 bases and J 0 bases, leaving 5 bases between the germline ends.

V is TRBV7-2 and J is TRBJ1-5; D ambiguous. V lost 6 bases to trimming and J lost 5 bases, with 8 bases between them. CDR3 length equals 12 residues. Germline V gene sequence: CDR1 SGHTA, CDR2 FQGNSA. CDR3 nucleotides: TGTGCCAGCAGTTCCACGGATCAGCCCCAGCATTTT. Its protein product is CASSSTDQPQHF.

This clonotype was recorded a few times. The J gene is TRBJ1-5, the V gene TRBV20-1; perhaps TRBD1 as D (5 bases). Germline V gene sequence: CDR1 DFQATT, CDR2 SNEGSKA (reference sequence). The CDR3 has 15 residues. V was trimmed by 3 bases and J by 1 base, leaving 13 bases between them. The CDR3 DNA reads TGCAGTGCTAGTTGGCCAGGGAGGAGCAATCAGCCCCAGCATTTT. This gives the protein CSASWPGRSNQPQHF.

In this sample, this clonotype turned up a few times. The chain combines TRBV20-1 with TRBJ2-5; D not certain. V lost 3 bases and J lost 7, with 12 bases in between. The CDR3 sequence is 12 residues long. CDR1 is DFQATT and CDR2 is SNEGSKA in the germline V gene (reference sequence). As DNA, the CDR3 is TGCAGTGCTAGGGTCAGCGCATGGACCCAGTACTTC. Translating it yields CSARVSAWTQYF.

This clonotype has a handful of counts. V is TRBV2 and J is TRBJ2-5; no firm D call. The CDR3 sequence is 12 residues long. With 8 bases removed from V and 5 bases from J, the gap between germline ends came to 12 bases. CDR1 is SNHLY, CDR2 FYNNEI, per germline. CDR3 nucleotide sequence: TGTGCCAGCGGGTCCCCGCTTGAGACCCAGTACTTC. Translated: CASGSPLETQYF.

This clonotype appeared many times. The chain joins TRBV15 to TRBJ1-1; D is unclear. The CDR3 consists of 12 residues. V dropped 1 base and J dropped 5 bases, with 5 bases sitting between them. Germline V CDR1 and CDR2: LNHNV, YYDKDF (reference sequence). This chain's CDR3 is CATSRGVTEAFF. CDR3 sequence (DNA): TGTGCCACCAGCAGAGGAGTTACTGAAGCTTTCTTT.

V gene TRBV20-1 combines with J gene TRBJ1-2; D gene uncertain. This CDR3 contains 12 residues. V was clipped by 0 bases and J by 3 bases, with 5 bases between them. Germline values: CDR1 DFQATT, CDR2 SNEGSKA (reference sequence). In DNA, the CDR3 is TGCAGTGCTAGAGATCCGGACTATGGCTACACCTTC. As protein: CSARDPDYGYTF.

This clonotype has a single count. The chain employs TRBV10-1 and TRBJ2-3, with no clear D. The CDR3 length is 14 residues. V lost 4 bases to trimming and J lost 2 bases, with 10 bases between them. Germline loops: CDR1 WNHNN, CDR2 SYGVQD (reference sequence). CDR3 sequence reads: CASSGLRTTDTQYF. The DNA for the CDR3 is TGCGCCAGCAGTGGACTCCGGACCACAGATACGCAGTATTTT.

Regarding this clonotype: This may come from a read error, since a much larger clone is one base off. In DNA form, the CDR3 reads TGCAGTGCTAGAGGTTACGCCAGGGGAGAGACCCAGTACTTC. This sequence encodes CSARGYARGETQYF. V and J are TRBV20-1 and TRBJ2-5; maybe TRBD1 (6 bases). The V gene lost 1 base and the J gene lost 4 bases, with 13 bases spanning the gap. Germline CDR1 and CDR2: DFQATT and SNEGSKA (reference sequence). The CDR3 has 14 residues.

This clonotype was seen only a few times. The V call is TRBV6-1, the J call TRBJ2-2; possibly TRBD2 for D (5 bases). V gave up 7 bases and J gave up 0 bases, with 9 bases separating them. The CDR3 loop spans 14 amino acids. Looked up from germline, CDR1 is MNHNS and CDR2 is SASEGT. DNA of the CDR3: TGTGCCAGCATAACTAGGGCGAACACCGGGGAGCTGTTTTTT. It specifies CASITRANTGELFF.

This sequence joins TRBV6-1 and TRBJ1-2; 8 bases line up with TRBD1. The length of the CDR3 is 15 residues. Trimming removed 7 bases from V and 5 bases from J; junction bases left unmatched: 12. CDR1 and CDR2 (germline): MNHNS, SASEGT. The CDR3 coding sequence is TGTGCCAGCAACTCCCGGACAGGGCTTCAGTATGGCTACACCTTC. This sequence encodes CASNSRTGLQYGYTF.

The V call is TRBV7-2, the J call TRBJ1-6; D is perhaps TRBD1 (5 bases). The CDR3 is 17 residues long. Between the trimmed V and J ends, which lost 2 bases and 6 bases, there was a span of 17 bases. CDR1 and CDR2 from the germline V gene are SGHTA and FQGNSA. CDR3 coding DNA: TGTGCCAGCAGCTTACACGGACAAGGGCTTTCTAATTCACCCCTCCACTTT. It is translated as CASSLHGQGLSNSPLHF.

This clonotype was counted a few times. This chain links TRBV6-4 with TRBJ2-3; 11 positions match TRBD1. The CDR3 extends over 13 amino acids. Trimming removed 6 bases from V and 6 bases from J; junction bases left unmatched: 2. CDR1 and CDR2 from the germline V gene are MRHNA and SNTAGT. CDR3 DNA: TGTGCCAGCAGCCGGGACAGGGGGGATACGCAGTATTTT. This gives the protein CASSRDRGDTQYF.

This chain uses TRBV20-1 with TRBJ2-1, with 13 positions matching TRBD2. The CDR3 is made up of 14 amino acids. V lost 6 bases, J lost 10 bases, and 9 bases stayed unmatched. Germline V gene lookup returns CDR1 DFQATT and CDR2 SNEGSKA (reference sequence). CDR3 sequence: CSARTSGSRGEQFF. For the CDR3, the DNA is TGCAGTGCAAGGACTAGCGGGAGCCGGGGGGAGCAGTTCTTC.

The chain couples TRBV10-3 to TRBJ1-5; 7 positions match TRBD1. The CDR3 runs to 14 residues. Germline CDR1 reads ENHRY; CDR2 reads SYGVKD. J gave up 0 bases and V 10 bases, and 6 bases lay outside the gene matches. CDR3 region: CATGQAYSNQPQHF. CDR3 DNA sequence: TGTGCCACCGGACAGGCATATAGCAATCAGCCCCAGCATTTT.

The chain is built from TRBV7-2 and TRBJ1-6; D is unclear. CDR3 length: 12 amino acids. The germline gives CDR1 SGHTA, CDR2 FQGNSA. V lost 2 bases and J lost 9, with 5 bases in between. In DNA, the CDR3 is TGTGCCAGCAGCTTAATCCGTTCACCCCTCCACTTT. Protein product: CASSLIRSPLHF.

The DNA of the CDR3 is TGCGCCAGCAGCCAAGAGATCGGTCTTAACTATGGCTACACCTTC. Its translation is CASSQEIGLNYGYTF. The V call is TRBV4-1, the J call TRBJ1-2; D not certain. CDR1 and CDR2 (germline): MGHRA, YSYEKL. Trimming stripped 0 bases from V and 1 base from J, with 9 bases between. The CDR3 consists of 15 residues.

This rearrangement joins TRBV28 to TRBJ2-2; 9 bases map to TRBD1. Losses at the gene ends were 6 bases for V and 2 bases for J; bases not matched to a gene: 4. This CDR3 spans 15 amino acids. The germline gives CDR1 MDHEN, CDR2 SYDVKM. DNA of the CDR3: TGTGCCAGCAGACCGGGACAGGGAAACACCGGGGAGCTGTTTTTT. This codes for CASRPGQGNTGELFF.

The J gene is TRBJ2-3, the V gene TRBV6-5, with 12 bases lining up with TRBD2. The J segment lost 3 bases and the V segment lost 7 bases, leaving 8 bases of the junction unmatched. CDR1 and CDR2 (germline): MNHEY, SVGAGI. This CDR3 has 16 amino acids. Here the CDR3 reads CASTIRTSGTTDTQYF. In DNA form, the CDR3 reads TGTGCCAGCACTATAAGGACTAGCGGGACGACAGATACGCAGTATTTT.

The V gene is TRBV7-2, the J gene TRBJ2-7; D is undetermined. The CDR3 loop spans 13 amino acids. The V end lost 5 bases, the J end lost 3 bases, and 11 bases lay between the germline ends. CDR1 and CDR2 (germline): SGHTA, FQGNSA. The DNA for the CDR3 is TGTGCCAGCAGCATCTTGGGCGGCTACGAGCAGTACTTC. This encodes CASSILGGYEQYF. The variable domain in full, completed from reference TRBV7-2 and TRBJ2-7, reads GAGVSQSPSNKVTEKGKDVELRCDPISGHTALYWYRQSLGQGLEFLIYFQGNSAPDKSGLPSDRFSAERTGGSVSTLTIQRTQQEDSAVYLCASSILGGYEQYFGPGTRLTVT.

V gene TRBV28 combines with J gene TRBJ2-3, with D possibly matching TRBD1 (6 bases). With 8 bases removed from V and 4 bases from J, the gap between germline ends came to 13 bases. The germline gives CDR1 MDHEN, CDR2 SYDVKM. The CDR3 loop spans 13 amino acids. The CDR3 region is CASARTGSDTQYF. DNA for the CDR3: TGTGCCAGCGCACGAACAGGGTCAGATACGCAGTATTTT.

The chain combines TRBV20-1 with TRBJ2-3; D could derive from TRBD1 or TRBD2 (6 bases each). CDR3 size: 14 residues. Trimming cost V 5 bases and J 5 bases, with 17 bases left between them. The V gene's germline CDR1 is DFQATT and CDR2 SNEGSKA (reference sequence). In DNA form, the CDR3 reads TGCAGTGCTGAGGGGGGAAACCTGGAAGATACGCAGTATTTT. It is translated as CSAEGGNLEDTQYF.

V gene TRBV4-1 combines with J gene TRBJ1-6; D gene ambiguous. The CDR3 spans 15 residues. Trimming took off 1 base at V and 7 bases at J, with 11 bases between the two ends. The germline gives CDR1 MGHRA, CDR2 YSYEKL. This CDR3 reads CASSQGVGQNSPLHF. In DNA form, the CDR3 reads TGCGCCAGCAGCCAAGGGGTAGGGCAGAATTCACCCCTCCACTTT.

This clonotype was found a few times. The CDR3, as DNA: TGTGCCAGCAGTCTAGGGACAGGGGAAACCGGGGAGCTGTTTTTT. Translating it yields CASSLGTGETGELFF. The rearrangement uses TRBV6-1 and TRBJ2-2; 10 positions agree with TRBD1. CDR1 MNHNS and CDR2 SASEGT come from the germline V gene. This CDR3 has 15 residues. The V segment lost 5 bases and the J segment 5 bases; nucleotides outside the gene matches: 5.

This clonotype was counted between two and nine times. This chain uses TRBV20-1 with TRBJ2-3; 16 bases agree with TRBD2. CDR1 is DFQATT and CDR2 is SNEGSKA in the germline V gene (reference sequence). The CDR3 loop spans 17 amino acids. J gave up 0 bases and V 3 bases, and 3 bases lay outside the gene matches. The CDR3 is CSARGLAGGASTDTQYF. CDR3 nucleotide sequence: TGCAGTGCTAGGGGACTAGCGGGGGGGGCTAGCACAGATACGCAGTATTTT.

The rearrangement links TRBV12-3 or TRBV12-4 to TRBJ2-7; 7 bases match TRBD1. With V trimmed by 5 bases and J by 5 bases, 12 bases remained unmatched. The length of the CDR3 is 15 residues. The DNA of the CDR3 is TGTGCCAGCAGTCCGACAGGGAGCGGCTTGCACGAGCAGTACTTC. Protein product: CASSPTGSGLHEQYF.

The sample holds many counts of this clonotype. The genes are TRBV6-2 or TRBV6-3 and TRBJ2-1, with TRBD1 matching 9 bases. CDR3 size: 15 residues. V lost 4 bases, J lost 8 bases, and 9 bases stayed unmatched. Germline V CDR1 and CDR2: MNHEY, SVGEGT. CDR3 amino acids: CASSFYGTGMDEQFF. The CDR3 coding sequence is TGTGCCAGCAGTTTCTACGGGACAGGGATGGATGAGCAGTTCTTC.